This T cell receptor beta chain derives from a study of T cells in Graves' hyperthyroidism and ophthalmopathy. No ophthalmopathy progression within 18 months constituted stable Graves' hyperthyroidism. Amplification yielded TCR beta CDR3 regions, with RNA transcripts as the source. The HTBI primer set drove a first-round RT-PCR of the TCR CDR3. TCRdb reprocessed the multiplex PCR reads via MiXCR and lists one record per CDR3 protein. The sample holds roughly 700,000 distinct CDR3 sequences, 17% seen once. This clonotype was seen only a few times. Unmatched junction bases numbered 6, after V lost 2 bases and J lost 1 base. Looked up from germline, CDR1 is MNHEY and CDR2 is SVGEGT. This CDR3 has 19 residues.

Material for sequencing was blood. V and J are TRBV6-2 or TRBV6-3 and TRBJ2-1, with TRBD2 matching 15 bases. The source is a man in his forties or fifties with Graves' hyperthyroidism. As DNA, the CDR3 is TGTGCCAGCAGTTACGAACTGGGACTAGCGGGGGGATCCTACAATGAGCAGTTCTTC. Residues: CASSYELGLAGGSYNEQFF.